The 18 T cell receptor beta chains below come from one sample, sequenced in a study of control samples from healthy donors and cancer patients. Here immunoSEQ multiplex PCR was the method, and the copy in TCRdb shows in-frame clones only, minus some. Of roughly 100,000 clones in the sample, about four fifths were seen once. Sequenced: blood. The receptors here all came from a woman aged 45 to 65 in good health.

The J gene is TRBJ2-7, the V gene TRBV7-2; D gene uncertain. The germline gives CDR1 SGHTA, CDR2 FQGNSA. The CDR3 runs 13 residues. Trimming removed 3 bases from V and 6 bases from J, with 12 bases in between. CDR3 nucleotide sequence: TGTGCCAGCAGCTTCAGCAAGGATTCCGAGCAGTACTTC. It codes for CASSFSKDSEQYF.

The chain recombines TRBV2 with TRBJ2-1, with 9 bases lining up with TRBD2. This CDR3 has 13 residues. Germline values: CDR1 SNHLY, CDR2 FYNNEI. The V and J ends lost 7 bases and 9 bases, in that order; junction bases with no gene match: 7. The CDR3 DNA reads TGTGCCAGCACAGTCGGGACTAGCCTTGAGCAGTTCTTC. As protein: CASTVGTSLEQFF.

This rearrangement joins TRBV28 to TRBJ1-2; D is uncertain. Looked up from germline, CDR1 is MDHEN and CDR2 is SYDVKM. Trimming took 3 bases from V and 4 from J, leaving 9 bases between them. This CDR3 spans 13 amino acids. CDR3 DNA: TGTGCCAGCAGTTTGGGTCAACCCTATGGCTACACCTTC. This sequence encodes CASSLGQPYGYTF.

The genes are TRBV6-5 and TRBJ2-1; D unresolved. Trimming removed 6 bases from V and 3 bases from J, with 6 bases in between. The germline gives CDR1 MNHEY, CDR2 SVGAGI. CDR3 length: 12 amino acids. The CDR3 loop is CASSPYYNEQFF. In DNA, the CDR3 is TGTGCCAGCAGCCCATACTACAATGAGCAGTTCTTC.

The count of this clone is one. The chain has TRBV7-2 and TRBJ2-3, with 12 bases that match TRBD2. CDR3 length equals 19 residues. With 1 base clipped from V and 2 bases from J, the junction kept 10 bases outside the gene matches. Germline V gene data show CDR1 as SGHTA and CDR2 as FQGNSA. The CDR3 sequence: CASSLVAPSGGAYTDTQYF. CDR3 coding DNA: TGTGCCAGCAGCTTAGTTGCTCCTAGCGGGGGGGCCTACACAGATACGCAGTATTTT.

This clone appeared a single time. The chain carries TRBV9 and TRBJ2-1; D not resolved. The CDR3 runs to 15 residues. CDR1 is SGDLS and CDR2 is YYNGEE in the germline V gene. V lost 3 bases, J lost 1 base, and 11 bases lay in between. The CDR3 loop is CASSEAAGSYNEQFF. CDR3 DNA sequence: TGTGCCAGCAGCGAGGCGGCAGGTTCCTACAATGAGCAGTTCTTC.

The chain joins TRBV27 to TRBJ1-5; D may be TRBD1 (6 bases). V gave up 5 bases and J gave up 4 bases, with 12 bases separating them. The CDR3 has 14 residues. The germline V gene has CDR1 MNHEY and CDR2 SMNVEV (reference sequence). CDR3 protein: CASSPGQTNQPQHF. CDR3 DNA: TGTGCCAGCAGTCCCGGACAGACTAATCAGCCCCAGCATTTT.

The V call is TRBV6-5, the J call TRBJ2-7, with 8 bases fitting TRBD1. This CDR3 contains 14 residues. The ends lost 9 bases at V and 0 bases at J; junction bases unmatched: 7. CDR1 and CDR2 (germline): MNHEY, SVGAGI. Written as DNA, the CDR3 is TGTGCCAGTAAACAGGGGGTGAACTCCTACGAGCAGTACTTC. It translates to CASKQGVNSYEQYF.

This clone was counted once. V and J are TRBV27 and TRBJ2-3; 9 bases are shared with TRBD2. The CDR3 contains 15 residues. CDR1 MNHEY and CDR2 SMNVEV come from the germline V gene (reference sequence). Trimming cost V 5 bases and J 0 bases; bases outside gene matches: 3. CDR3 coding DNA: TGTGCCAGCAGTGTGCTAGCGGGGAGCACAGATACGCAGTATTTT. It translates to CASSVLAGSTDTQYF.

This chain connects TRBV5-1 to TRBJ2-1; no firm D call. Germline lookup yields CDR1 SGHRS and CDR2 YFSETQ. The V end was cut by 0 bases, the J end by 7 bases, with 14 bases between. The CDR3 has 15 residues. CDR3 sequence: CASSLGGVVVNEQFF. The CDR3 nucleotides read TGCGCCAGCAGCTTGGGGGGTGTTGTTGTGAATGAGCAGTTCTTC.

This rearrangement joins TRBV18 to TRBJ2-7; 8 bases are shared with TRBD2. The length of the CDR3 is 14 residues. V lost 3 bases, J lost 5 bases, and 6 bases stayed unmatched. CDR1 and CDR2 from the germline V gene are KGHSH and LQKENI. Written as DNA, the CDR3 is TGTGCCAGCTCACCGCCGACCGGGAGGGACGAGCAGTACTTC. Translation: CASSPPTGRDEQYF.

The gene calls are TRBV6-6 and TRBJ1-2; tentative D call: TRBD1 (5 bases). Between the trimmed V and J ends, which lost 0 bases and 2 bases, there was a span of 13 bases. CDR3 length equals 16 residues. The germline V gene has CDR1 MNHNY and CDR2 SVGAGI (reference sequence). The CDR3 bases are TGTGCCAGCAGTTACTCCGGCTCGAGGGGAAACTATGGCTACACCTTC. Translation: CASSYSGSRGNYGYTF.

The V gene is TRBV19, the J gene TRBJ1-1; D unclear. This CDR3 has 13 residues. Trimming removed 8 bases at V and 1 base at J, with 11 bases between. The germline V gene has CDR1 LNHDA and CDR2 SQIVND (reference sequence). The CDR3 DNA reads as TGTGCCAGTTTGAGGAGTTGGAACACTGAAGCTTTCTTT. Residues: CASLRSWNTEAFF.

The chain employs TRBV14 and TRBJ1-1; D is possibly TRBD1 (6 bases). Germline CDR1 reads SGHDN; CDR2 reads FVKESK. Trimming shortened V by 0 bases and J by 5 bases, and 13 bases separated the two germline ends. The CDR3 is 15 residues long. The CDR3 sequence is CASSQDPRGKTEAFF. The CDR3 DNA is TGTGCCAGCAGCCAAGATCCCAGGGGCAAGACTGAAGCTTTCTTT.

The genes are TRBV5-1 and TRBJ2-1, with D tentatively TRBD2 (5 bases). This CDR3 region has 16 residues. The V and J ends lost 0 bases and 4 bases respectively, with 14 bases between them. Germline V CDR1 and CDR2: SGHRS, YFSETQ. In DNA form, the CDR3 reads TGCGCCAGCAGCTTGGGCGACTACCCGAAATACAATGAGCAGTTCTTC. Its protein product is CASSLGDYPKYNEQFF.

In its sample, this clone was seen once. The genes are TRBV11-3 and TRBJ2-5; 8 bases agree with TRBD2. Per the germline V gene, CDR1 is SGHNT and CDR2 is YENEEA. J gave up 5 bases and V 3 bases, and 8 bases lay outside the gene matches. CDR3 length equals 15 residues. CDR3: CASSLPGGPSETQYF. The CDR3 bases are TGTGCCAGCAGCTTGCCGGGAGGGCCATCGGAGACCCAGTACTTC.

The CDR3 here is CASSAGDRTIDTQYF. The CDR3 nucleotides read TGTGCCAGCAGCGCGGGGGACAGAACGATAGATACGCAGTATTTT. V usage is TRBV9 and J usage is TRBJ2-3, with a weak D call TRBD1 (7 bases). Germline assignment: CDR1 SGDLS and CDR2 YYNGEE. The CDR3 is 15 residues long. V shed 3 bases and J shed 5 bases, with 16 bases lying between them.

CDR3 in amino acids: CASSGGLSPPDTQYF. CDR3 sequence (DNA): TGTGCCAGCAGTGGGGGGTTGAGCCCCCCAGATACGCAGTATTTT. The chain carries TRBV28 and TRBJ2-3; a possible D gene is TRBD2 (6 bases). This CDR3 contains 15 residues. With 5 bases removed from V and 4 bases from J, the gap between germline ends came to 16 bases. Germline V CDR1 and CDR2: MDHEN, SYDVKM. Full variable domain (missing parts from reference TRBV28 and TRBJ2-3): DVKVTQSSRYLVKRTGEKVFLECVQDMDHENMFWYRQDPGLGLRLIYFSYDVKMKEKGDIPEGYSVSREKKERFSLILESASTNQTSMYLCASSGGLSPPDTQYFGPGTRLTVL.